The clone carrying this T cell receptor (beta chain) was counted only a few times. Other DNA sequences in this specimen translate into the identical CDR3. The sample originates from a study of blood T cell repertoires in COVID-19. Study-level information: Collection of acute and convalescent COVID-19 samples took place in the United States, Italy and Spain.

Participant ages covered roughly 18 to 90 years across about two dozen US areas. Cohort 3 recovered donors had two negative PCRs, clearance, or symptom resolution. CDR1 and CDR2 from the germline V gene are SGHTA and FQGNSA. Trimming left V 0 bases short and J 0 bases short, with 5 bases between. This CDR3 spans 14 amino acids. Authors' methods: Scientists estimated how many nucleated cells there were by amplifying reference gene primers. Assay used: immunoSEQ multiplex PCR; TCRdb lists only in-frame clones, some missing. The V and J calls and clone size are taken from that table; D and trimming were inferred from the DNA. The profile covers under 450,000 clones, with around four fifths appearing a single time and about 4.9% taken by the ten largest.

The rearrangement links TRBV7-2 to TRBJ1-2; D remains ambiguous. Sequencing input: PBMCs or T cells enriched from blood (not recorded which). This receptor was taken from a woman in her 50s who had recovered from COVID-19. The DNA of the CDR3 is TGTGCCAGCAGCTTAGCAGCGACTAACTATGGCTACACCTTC. Its protein product is CASSLAATNYGYTF.